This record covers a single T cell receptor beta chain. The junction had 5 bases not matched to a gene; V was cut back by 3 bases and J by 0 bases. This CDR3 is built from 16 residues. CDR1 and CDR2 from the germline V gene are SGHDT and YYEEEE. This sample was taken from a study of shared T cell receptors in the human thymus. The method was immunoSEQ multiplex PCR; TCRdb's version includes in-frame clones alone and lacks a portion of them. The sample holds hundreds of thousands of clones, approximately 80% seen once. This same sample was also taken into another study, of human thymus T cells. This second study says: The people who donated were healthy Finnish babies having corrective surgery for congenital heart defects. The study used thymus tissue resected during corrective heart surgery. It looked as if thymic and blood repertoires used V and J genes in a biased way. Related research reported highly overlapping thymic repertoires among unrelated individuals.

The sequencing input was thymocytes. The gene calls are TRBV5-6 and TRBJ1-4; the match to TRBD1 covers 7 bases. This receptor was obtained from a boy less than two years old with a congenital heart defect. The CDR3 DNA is TGTGCCAGCAGCTCTGGGACAGTTGCAACTAATGAAAAACTGTTTTTT. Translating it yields CASSSGTVATNEKLFF.